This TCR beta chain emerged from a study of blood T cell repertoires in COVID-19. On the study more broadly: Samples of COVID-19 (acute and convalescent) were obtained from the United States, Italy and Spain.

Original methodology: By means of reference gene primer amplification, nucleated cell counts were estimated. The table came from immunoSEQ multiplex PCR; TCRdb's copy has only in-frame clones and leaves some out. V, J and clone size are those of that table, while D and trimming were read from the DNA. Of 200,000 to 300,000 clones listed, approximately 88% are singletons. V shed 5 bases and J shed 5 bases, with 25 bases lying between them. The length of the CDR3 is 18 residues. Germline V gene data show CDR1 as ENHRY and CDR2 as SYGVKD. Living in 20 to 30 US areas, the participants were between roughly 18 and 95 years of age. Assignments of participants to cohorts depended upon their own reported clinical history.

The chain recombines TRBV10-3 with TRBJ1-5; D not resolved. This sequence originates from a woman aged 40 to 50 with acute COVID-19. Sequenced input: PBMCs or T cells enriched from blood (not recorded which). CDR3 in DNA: TGTGCCATCAGTAGTACCCCAGGCGACGGCGGGCAGCATCAGCCCCAGCATTTT. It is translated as CAISSTPGDGGQHQPQHF.